These 21 T cell receptor beta chains share one sample of origin, sequenced in a study of cytomegalovirus exposure and HLA in healthy donors. PCR was performed using 60 Vbeta and 13 Jbeta primers. TCRdb keeps only in-frame clones here, not all; method: immunoSEQ multiplex PCR. This table has about 140,000 clones, 82% appearing once. Specimen: PBMCs. The receptors here all came from a man between 18 and 35 years old in good health and CMV-seropositive.

The chain is built from TRBV9 and TRBJ1-1; 11 bases are shared with TRBD1. Trimming cost V 5 bases and J 4 bases; bases outside gene matches: 7. The CDR3 contains 15 residues. Germline CDR1 and CDR2: SGDLS and YYNGEE. CDR3 region: CASSYSGTGGTEAFF. CDR3 sequence (DNA): TGTGCCAGCAGTTACTCCGGGACAGGGGGCACTGAAGCTTTCTTT.

This clone was seen only once. The chain carries TRBV2 and TRBJ1-6; tentative D call: TRBD1 (5 bases). CDR1 and CDR2 (germline): SNHLY, FYNNEI. The CDR3 totals 15 residues. V shed 5 bases and J shed 5 bases, with 13 bases lying between them. The CDR3, as DNA: TGTGCCAGCAGTTCGCAGGGAACCCATAATTCACCCCTCCACTTT. Translation gives CASSSQGTHNSPLHF.

The chain links TRBV27 to TRBJ2-7; D is perhaps TRBD2 (5 bases). The CDR3 sequence is 14 residues long. CDR1 and CDR2 (germline): MNHEY, SMNVEV (reference sequence). The V and J ends lost 3 bases and 3 bases respectively, with 12 bases between them. The CDR3 sequence is CASSLRTRSYEQYF. CDR3 bases: TGTGCCAGCAGTTTGAGAACTAGAAGCTACGAGCAGTACTTC.

CDR3 nucleotides: TGCGCCAGCAGCTTAGATAGGGGCCGCACAGATACGCAGTATTTT. It encodes CASSLDRGRTDTQYF. This chain connects TRBV5-1 to TRBJ2-3; possible D gene TRBD1, 5 bases. CDR3 length: 15 residues. CDR1 is SGHRS, CDR2 YFSETQ, per germline. V was clipped by 2 bases and J by 1 base, with 11 bases between them.

The gene calls are TRBV27 and TRBJ1-1; the D is unclear. V lost 8 bases and J lost 1, with 11 bases in between. The CDR3 sequence is 13 residues long. Germline V lookup: CDR1 MNHEY, CDR2 SMNVEV (reference sequence). The CDR3 nucleotides read TGTGCCAGCGGCCCACGAGGGAACACTGAAGCTTTCTTT. Translated: CASGPRGNTEAFF.

The rearrangement links TRBV5-1 to TRBJ1-4, with 12 positions matching TRBD1. Germline CDR1 and CDR2: SGHRS and YFSETQ. The CDR3 spans 15 residues. Trimming cost V 0 bases and J 8 bases; bases outside gene matches: 2. Here the CDR3 DNA reads TGCGCCAGCAGCTTGGGAGGGACAGGGGGCGAAAAACTGTTTTTT. Protein: CASSLGGTGGEKLFF. Looking up the rest from reference TRBV5-1 and TRBJ1-4 gives the full variable domain: KAGVTQTPRYLIKTRGQQVTLSCSPISGHRSVSWYQQTPGQGLQFLFEYFSETQRNKGNFPGRFSGRQFSNSRSEMNVSTLELGDSALYLCASSLGGTGGEKLFFGSGTQLSVL.

This sequence joins TRBV7-8 and TRBJ1-2, with TRBD1 identical over 7 bases. Looked up from germline, CDR1 is SGHVS and CDR2 is FQNEAQ. V shed 2 bases and J 4 bases; nucleotides not matched to a gene: 13. The CDR3 has 17 residues. Here the CDR3 reads CASSLLSGAGGAYGYTF. As DNA, the CDR3 is TGTGCCAGCAGCTTACTCTCCGGTGCAGGGGGTGCCTATGGCTACACCTTC.

J is TRBJ2-7 and V is TRBV5-8; D is ambiguous. There are 14 residues in the CDR3. V was shortened by 1 base and J by 0 bases, with 8 bases between the two germline ends. Germline-derived CDR1 and CDR2 are SGHTS and YDEGEE. The CDR3 sequence: CASSLIRFSYEQYF. In DNA, the CDR3 is TGTGCCAGCAGCTTGATACGGTTCTCCTACGAGCAGTACTTC.

The V and J genes are TRBV6-1 and TRBJ2-5; D is unclear. Gene TRBJ2-7 matches the end of the DNA better, so the J call may be wrong. This CDR3 comprises 13 residues. CDR1 MNHNS and CDR2 SASEGT come from the germline V gene. The CDR3 bases are TGTGCCAGCAGTGTCCTAGACTCCTACGAGCAGTACTTC. Translation gives CASSVLDSYEQYF.

The rearrangement uses TRBV4-2 and TRBJ2-7; D is perhaps TRBD2 (7 bases). From germline, CDR1 is LGHNA and CDR2 YNFKEQ. The CDR3 extends over 15 amino acids. Trimming removed 6 bases from V and 0 bases from J, with 15 bases in between. The CDR3 region is CASRPEGGSSYEQYF. The CDR3 nucleotides read TGTGCCAGCAGACCCGAGGGGGGGAGCTCCTACGAGCAGTACTTC.

This clone occurred a few times. This chain connects TRBV5-1 to TRBJ2-2; weak D call: TRBD1 (6 bases). Germline V gene data show CDR1 as SGHRS and CDR2 as YFSETQ. With 2 bases removed from V and 5 bases from J, the gap between germline ends came to 7 bases. There are 13 residues in the CDR3. The CDR3 sequence: CASSLQGTGELFF. The CDR3 nucleotides are TGCGCCAGCAGCTTACAGGGAACCGGGGAGCTGTTTTTT.

This clone was seen more than once but under ten times. The chain links TRBV19 to TRBJ2-3; 12 bases line up with TRBD2. Germline CDR1 LNHDA, CDR2 SQIVND (reference sequence). The CDR3 has 17 residues. Trimming took 4 bases from V and 2 from J; bases not matched to a gene: 7. The DNA of the CDR3 is TGTGCCAGTAGTACACGACTAGCGGGAGTGTACACAGATACGCAGTATTTT. Its translation: CASSTRLAGVYTDTQYF.

This sequence joins TRBV30 and TRBJ1-5, with D uncertain. Germline assignment: CDR1 GTSNPN and CDR2 SVGIG (reference sequence). The V and J ends lost 2 bases and 0 bases respectively, with 11 bases between them. The CDR3 length is 15 residues. The CDR3 region has the DNA TGTGCCTGGAGTAGGCGGCAGTATAGCAATCAGCCCCAGCATTTT. Its protein is CAWSRRQYSNQPQHF. The full variable domain, in which reference TRBV30 and TRBJ1-5 provide the parts outside the CDR3, is SQTIHQWPATLVQPVGSPLSLECTVEGTSNPNLYWYRQAAGRGLQLLFYSVGIGQISSEVPQNLSASRPQDRQFILSSKKLLLSDSGFYLCAWSRRQYSNQPQHFGDGTRLSIL.

The chain recombines TRBV11-2 with TRBJ2-1; perhaps TRBD2 as D (5 bases). The V gene's germline CDR1 is SGHAT and CDR2 FQNNGV. Trimming removed 4 bases from V and 2 bases from J, with 9 bases in between. The CDR3 spans 14 residues. Here the CDR3 DNA reads TGTGCCAGCAGCTCAACCGGGACCTACAATGAGCAGTTCTTC. Translating it yields CASSSTGTYNEQFF.

The V gene is TRBV7-9, the J gene TRBJ2-7; 11 bases agree with TRBD1. The trim removed 6 bases at V and 5 bases at J, leaving 6 bases unmatched. The CDR3 is 14 residues long. In germline, CDR1 is SEHNR, CDR2 FQNEAQ (reference sequence). This chain's CDR3 is CASRGQGGLHEQYF. Written as DNA, the CDR3 is TGTGCCAGCAGGGGACAGGGGGGGCTCCACGAGCAGTACTTC.

J is TRBJ1-3 and V is TRBV6-5, with no clear D. V was pared by 0 bases and J by 0 bases, with 9 bases between. This CDR3 is built from 16 residues. CDR1 is MNHEY, CDR2 SVGAGI, per germline. The CDR3 DNA follows: TGTGCCAGCAGTTACTCGAGGACTAACTCTGGAAACACCATATATTTT. As protein: CASSYSRTNSGNTIYF.

The chain carries TRBV18 and TRBJ2-7; TRBD2 agrees at 13 bases. The CDR3 extends over 14 amino acids. CDR1 is KGHSH, CDR2 LQKENI, per germline. V was pared by 5 bases and J by 5 bases, with 3 bases of the junction left unmatched. The CDR3 bases are TGTGCCAGCTCAACGGGACTAGCGGGAAACGAGCAGTACTTC. It is translated as CASSTGLAGNEQYF.

The chain carries TRBV7-9 and TRBJ1-5, with a possible D match to TRBD1 (6 bases). Germline V lookup: CDR1 SEHNR, CDR2 FQNEAQ (reference sequence). The CDR3 length is 15 residues. Trimming cost V 4 bases and J 4 bases, with 14 bases left between them. CDR3 sequence reads: CASSSQGSRNQPQHF. CDR3 nucleotides: TGTGCCAGCAGCTCCCAGGGGAGTAGGAATCAGCCCCAGCATTTT.

Details on this clone: The sample carries other DNA sequences with the same CDR3. V gene TRBV4-1 combines with J gene TRBJ2-7; 8 bases match TRBD1. Germline values: CDR1 MGHRA, CDR2 YSYEKL. The CDR3 runs 15 residues. Trimming cost V 3 bases and J 0 bases; bases outside gene matches: 4. CDR3 protein: CASSQGQGASYEQYF. The CDR3 DNA is TGCGCCAGCAGCCAGGGGCAGGGGGCCTCCTACGAGCAGTACTTC.

This clone has only a few counts. The gene calls are TRBV4-1 and TRBJ2-1; D not certain. V lost 1 base and J lost 3, with 7 bases in between. Germline V gene lookup returns CDR1 MGHRA and CDR2 YSYEKL. The CDR3 totals 14 residues. CDR3 in amino acids: CASSQGRSYNEQFF. CDR3 DNA: TGCGCCAGCAGCCAAGGCCGCAGCTACAATGAGCAGTTCTTC.

The V and J genes are TRBV6-4 and TRBJ2-2, with 11 nucleotides matching TRBD2. The CDR3 covers 17 residues. Germline lookup yields CDR1 MRHNA and CDR2 SNTAGT. V gave up 5 bases and J gave up 1 base; unmatched junction bases: 6. CDR3 region: CASSPRLAGGNTGELFF. As DNA, the CDR3 is TGTGCCAGCAGTCCCCGTCTAGCGGGAGGGAACACCGGGGAGCTGTTTTTT.